The 3 T cell receptor beta chains listed next were all sequenced from one sample in a study of OX40 agonist ivuxolimab in advanced cancers. The method was immunoSEQ multiplex PCR; TCRdb's version includes in-frame clones alone and lacks a portion of them. This sample has fewer than 90,000 clones, with roughly nine tenths found just once. This material consisted of CD4+ or CD8+ T cells sorted from blood, taken in a trial of the OX40 agonist ivuxolimab. The receptors were sampled from an adult with an advanced solid tumor such as melanoma, head and neck, liver or kidney cancer.

The chain combines TRBV9 with TRBJ2-3; 9 bases map to TRBD1. Trimming removed 4 bases from V and 1 base from J; junction bases left unmatched: 7. The CDR3 is 16 amino acids. Germline CDR1 reads SGDLS; CDR2 reads YYNGEE. CDR3 region: CASSFGQGRGTDTQYF. The CDR3 DNA follows: TGTGCCAGCAGCTTCGGACAGGGGAGGGGCACAGATACGCAGTATTTT.

The rearrangement uses TRBV19 and TRBJ1-5, with 10 bases fitting TRBD1. The CDR3 sequence is 14 residues long. V gave up 4 bases and J gave up 5 bases; unmatched junction bases: 2. Per germline, CDR1 LNHDA and CDR2 SQIVND (reference sequence). The CDR3 is CASSRGQGDQPQHF. In nucleotides, the CDR3 is TGTGCCAGTAGTAGAGGACAGGGGGATCAGCCCCAGCATTTT.

The chain is built from TRBV27 and TRBJ2-4; the match to TRBD2 covers 8 bases. Looked up from germline, CDR1 is MNHEY and CDR2 is SMNVEV (reference sequence). The CDR3 is 13 residues long. The V gene end was trimmed by 6 bases and the J gene end by 9 bases; junction bases not matched to a gene: 7. Written as DNA, the CDR3 is TGTGCCAGCAGAAGGGACCTAGCGGGCATTCAGTACTTC. Its translation is CASRRDLAGIQYF.